A selection of T cell receptor beta chains follows, all from one sample in a study of Graves' ophthalmopathy and Graves' hyperthyroidism. TCRdb re-called the multiplex PCR reads through MiXCR, storing one row per CDR3 protein. The sample consists of about 390,000 distinct CDR3 sequences, about a sixth of them appearing once. Sequencing used peripheral blood. The receptor source for this set is an adult woman with stable Graves' hyperthyroidism. Both conserved end residues are part of each CDR3. The D gene is left open where the match is weak. Clone size is given for some rows only: seen once, a few or many times, or a class if the clone is expanded.

>TRBV29-1|many|12|TRBJ2-5|TRBD1
TGCAGCGTTGAAAGGGGGCGCGAGACCCAGTACTTC
CSVERGRETQYF
>TRBV12-3/TRBV12-4|many|15|TRBJ2-2|.
TGTGCCAGCAGTTTAGTAGGGCAGTCCGCCGGGGAGCTGTTTTTT
CASSLVGQSAGELFF
>TRBV6-1|many|13|TRBJ1-1|.
TGTGCCAGCACCCTCGAGGCCTACACTGAAGCTTTCTTT
CASTLEAYTEAFF
>TRBV29-1|few|11|TRBJ2-7|TRBD1
TGCAGCGCGTTACAGGGGGCAACGCAGTACTTC
CSALQGATQYF
>TRBV5-1|many|13|TRBJ2-5|.
TGCGCCAGCAGCTTCGACATCCAAGAGACCCAGTACTTC
CASSFDIQETQYF
>TRBV20-1|many|11|TRBJ2-7|TRBD2
TGCAGTGCTCCGCTAGCGGTCGAGCAGTACTTC
CSAPLAVEQYF
>TRBV20-1|many|14|TRBJ2-7|TRBD2
TGCAGTGCTAGAACTAGCGGGAGCTCCTACGAGCAGTACTTC
CSARTSGSSYEQYF
>TRBV2|many|13|TRBJ2-2|.
TGTGCCAGCATCCCAGGAGTGGGCGGGGAGCTGTTTTTT
CASIPGVGGELFF
>TRBV2|many|12|TRBJ1-1|.
TGTGCCAGCAGTGTCTTAGTACAGGAAGCTTTCTTT
CASSVLVQEAFF
>TRBV9|.|20|TRBJ2-6|TRBD2
TGTGCCAGCAGCGCACCCATTGGACTAGCGGTGAAGTCTGGGGCCAACGTCCTGACTTTC
CASSAPIGLAVKSGANVLTF
>TRBV9|few|19|TRBJ2-3|TRBD2
TGTGCCAGCAGCGTAGGGGGACTAGCGGGAGAGCAAGGACCAGATACGCAGTATTTT
CASSVGGLAGEQGPDTQYF
>TRBV19|many|17|TRBJ1-2|TRBD1
TGTGCCAGTAGGCACCCACTCCGGGACAGCCAAACCTATGGCTACACCTTC
CASRHPLRDSQTYGYTF
>TRBV3-1|.|16|TRBJ2-7|.
TGTGCCAGCAGCCTCGCCGCAGCTGGACCTGTGGGCGAGCAGTACTTC
CASSLAAAGPVGEQYF
>TRBV20-1|many|16|TRBJ1-6|TRBD1
TGCAGTGCTAGAGCTTTGACAGGGTTGGATAGTTCACCCCTCCACTTT
CSARALTGLDSSPLHF
>TRBV4-1|few|16|TRBJ2-4|.
TGCGCCAGCAGCCAACCCGGACAGGGCGGGGGAAACATTCAGTACTTC
CASSQPGQGGGNIQYF
>TRBV30|few|14|TRBJ1-1|.
TGTGCCTGGAGCCTACTATCTCTGAACACTGAAGCTTTCTTT
CAWSLLSLNTEAFF
>TRBV30|many|16|TRBJ1-2|TRBD1
TGTGCCTGGAGTGTAACACAGGGGGGCTCTAACTATGGCTACACCTTC
CAWSVTQGGSNYGYTF
>TRBV12-3/TRBV12-4|once|11|TRBJ1-2|.
TGTGCCACCTGGATGGACTATGGCTACACCTTC
CATWMDYGYTF
>TRBV29-1|many|13|TRBJ1-1|.
TGCAGCGTCCCCAGGGTGGGGGACACTGAAGCTTTCTTT
CSVPRVGDTEAFF
>TRBV28|.|14|TRBJ2-7|.
TGTGCCAGCAGTTCCTTGGTCAGGGGAAACGATCAGTACTTC
CASSSLVRGNDQYF
>TRBV12-3/TRBV12-4|.|13|TRBJ1-5|.
TGTGCCAGCAGTTTCCAGACGGGACAGCCCCAGCATTTT
CASSFQTGQPQHF
>TRBV19|many|15|TRBJ2-3|TRBD2
TGTGCCAGTAGTCCAGCGGGAGGGGGCACAGATACGCAGTATTTT
CASSPAGGGTDTQYF
>TRBV25-1|many|14|TRBJ1-2|.
TGTGCCAGCAGTGAATCGCCTCGGACGTATGGCTACACCTTC
CASSESPRTYGYTF